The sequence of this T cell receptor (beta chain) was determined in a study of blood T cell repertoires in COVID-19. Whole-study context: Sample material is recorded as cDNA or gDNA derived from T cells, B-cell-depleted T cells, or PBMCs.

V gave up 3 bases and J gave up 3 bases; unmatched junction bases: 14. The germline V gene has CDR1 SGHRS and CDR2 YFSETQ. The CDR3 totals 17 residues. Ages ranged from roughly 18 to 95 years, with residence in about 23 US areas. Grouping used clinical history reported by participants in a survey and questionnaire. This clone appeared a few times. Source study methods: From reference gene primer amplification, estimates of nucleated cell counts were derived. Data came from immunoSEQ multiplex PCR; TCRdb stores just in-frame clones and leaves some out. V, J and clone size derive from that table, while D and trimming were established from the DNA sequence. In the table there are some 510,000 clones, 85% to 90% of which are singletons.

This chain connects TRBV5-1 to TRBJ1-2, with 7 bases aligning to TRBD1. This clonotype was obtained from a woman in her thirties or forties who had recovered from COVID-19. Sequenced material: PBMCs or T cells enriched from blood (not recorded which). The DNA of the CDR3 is TGCGCCAGCAGCTCAACCTTGCCAGGGGGAGAAGACTATGGCTACACCTTC. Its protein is CASSSTLPGGEDYGYTF.